The clone carrying this T cell receptor (beta chain) is medium-sized (0.01 to 0.1%) within its sample. Its cognate antigen is unknown. Attachment of unique molecular identifiers was made to individual cDNA molecules. One entry per CDR3 protein results from TCRdb running MiXCR on the 5' RACE reads. The sample yields about 64,000 distinct CDR3 sequences, around 12% seen once. This sample is part of a study of early T cells in non-severe SARS-CoV-2 infection. Background on the study: Investigators sequenced bulk RNA drawn from unsorted whole blood, and chains remained unpaired.

V was pared by 10 bases and J by 8 bases, with 5 bases between. The CDR3 has 8 residues. Study results and limitations: VDJdb matches were skewed toward anti-spike CD8 T cell responses.

The chain combines TRBV12-3 or TRBV12-4 with TRBJ1-2, with D hard to call. This sequence originates from an adult who was a healthcare worker with PCR-confirmed SARS-CoV-2 infection or an uninfected control (not recorded which). Source material: whole blood. DNA of the CDR3: TGTGCCACGGAAGGCTACACCTTC. It yields the protein CATEGYTF.